This T cell receptor (beta chain) is from a study of OX40 agonist ivuxolimab in advanced cancers. The length of the CDR3 is 17 residues. Germline V gene sequence: CDR1 SGHRS, CDR2 YFSETQ. The V gene lost 1 base and the J gene lost 0 bases, with 11 bases spanning the gap. Assay used: immunoSEQ multiplex PCR; TCRdb lists only in-frame clones, some missing. The repertoire holds about 70,000 clones, with approximately 78% as singletons. This chain joins TRBV5-1 and TRBJ2-6; D is possibly TRBD1 or TRBD2 (5 bases each). The clonotype originates from an adult with an advanced solid tumor such as melanoma, head and neck, liver or kidney cancer. The specimen comprised CD4+ or CD8+ T cells sorted from blood, sampled in a trial of the OX40 agonist ivuxolimab. CDR3 sequence: CASSLWGPSSGANVLTF. The DNA for the CDR3 is TGCGCCAGCAGCTTGTGGGGACCGTCCTCTGGGGCCAACGTCCTGACTTTC.